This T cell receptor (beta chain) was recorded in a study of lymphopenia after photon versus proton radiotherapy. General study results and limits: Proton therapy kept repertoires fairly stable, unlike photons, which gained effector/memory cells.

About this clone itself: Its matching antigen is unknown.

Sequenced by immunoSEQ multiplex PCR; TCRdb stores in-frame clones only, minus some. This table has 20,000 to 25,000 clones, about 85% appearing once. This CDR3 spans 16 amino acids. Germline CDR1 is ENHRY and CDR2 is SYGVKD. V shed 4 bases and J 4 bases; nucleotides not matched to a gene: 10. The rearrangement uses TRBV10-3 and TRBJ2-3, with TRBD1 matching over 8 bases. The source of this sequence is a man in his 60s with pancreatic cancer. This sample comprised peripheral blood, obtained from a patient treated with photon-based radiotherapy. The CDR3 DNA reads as TGTGCCATCAGTGCCCCCGGAGCAGGGGGCTCAGATACGCAGTATTTT. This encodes CAISAPGAGGSDTQYF.